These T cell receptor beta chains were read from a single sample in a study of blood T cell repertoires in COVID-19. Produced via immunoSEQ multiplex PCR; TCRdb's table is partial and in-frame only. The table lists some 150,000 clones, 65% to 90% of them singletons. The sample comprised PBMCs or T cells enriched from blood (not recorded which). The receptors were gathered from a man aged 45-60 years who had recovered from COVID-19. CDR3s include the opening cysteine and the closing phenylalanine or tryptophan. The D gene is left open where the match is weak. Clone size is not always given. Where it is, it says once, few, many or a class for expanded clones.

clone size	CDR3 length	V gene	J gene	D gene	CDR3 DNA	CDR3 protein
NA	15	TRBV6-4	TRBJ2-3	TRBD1	TGTGCCAGCAGTGATACAGGGGGTAGCACAGATACGCAGTATTTT	CASSDTGGSTDTQYF
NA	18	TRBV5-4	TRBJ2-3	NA	TGTGCCAGCAGCTTGAGGGGACTGGCAGATTTTAGCACAGATACGCAGTATTTT	CASSLRGLADFSTDTQYF
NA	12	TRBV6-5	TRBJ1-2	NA	TGTGCCAGCAGGAATGAGTTGTATGGCTACACCTTC	CASRNELYGYTF
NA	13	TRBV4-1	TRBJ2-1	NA	TGCGCCAGCAGCCAAGATGGGCTAAGAGAGCAGTTCTTC	CASSQDGLREQFF
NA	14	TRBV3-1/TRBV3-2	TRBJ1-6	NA	TGTGCCAGCAGCCTAGTCAGATTGAGGTCACCCCTCCACTTT	CASSLVRLRSPLHF
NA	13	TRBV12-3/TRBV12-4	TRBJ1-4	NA	TGTGCCAGCAGCCTACAGGGAAATGAAAAACTGTTTTTT	CASSLQGNEKLFF
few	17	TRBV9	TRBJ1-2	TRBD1	TGTGCCAGCAGCCCCCGGGACAGGGGGACTTCTCTCTATGGCTACACCTTC	CASSPRDRGTSLYGYTF
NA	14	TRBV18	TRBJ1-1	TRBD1	TGTGCCAGCTCAGCCGGGACAGGGAACACTGAAGCTTTCTTT	CASSAGTGNTEAFF
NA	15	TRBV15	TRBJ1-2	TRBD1	TGTGCCACCAGCAGCCCTGGACGGACAGGGAATGGCTACACCTTC	CATSSPGRTGNGYTF
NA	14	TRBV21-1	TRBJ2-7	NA	TGTGCCAGCAGCAAAGCGGAGGGTTTTTACGAGCAGTACTTC	CASSKAEGFYEQYF
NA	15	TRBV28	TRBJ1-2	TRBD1	TGTGCCAGCAGTTTAGGAGCAGGGGGTACGGATGGCTACACCTTC	CASSLGAGGTDGYTF
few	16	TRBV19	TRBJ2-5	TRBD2	TGTGCCAGTACAAGGACTAGCGGGGGGGCCAGGGAGACCCAGTACTTC	CASTRTSGGARETQYF
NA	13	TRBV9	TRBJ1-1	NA	TGTGCCAGCAGCGATGAGGGTATCACTGAAGCTTTCTTT	CASSDEGITEAFF
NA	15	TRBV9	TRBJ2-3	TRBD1	TGTGCCAGCAGCGTACGACAGGGGGCAGCAGATACGCAGTATTTT	CASSVRQGAADTQYF
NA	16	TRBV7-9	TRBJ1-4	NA	TGTGCCAGCAGCTTTTCGGGGTCCACGTTTCATGAAAAACTGTTTTTT	CASSFSGSTFHEKLFF
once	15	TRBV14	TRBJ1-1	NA	TGTGCCAGCAGCCAAGAGGGTCCTGAGCGCACTGAAGCTTTCTTT	CASSQEGPERTEAFF
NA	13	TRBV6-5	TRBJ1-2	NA	TGTGCCAGCAGCCGGAGGTGGGGAGAAGGCTACACCTTC	CASSRRWGEGYTF
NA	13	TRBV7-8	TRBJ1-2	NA	TGTGCCAGCAGCTTCGATAGAAACTATGGCTACACCTTC	CASSFDRNYGYTF
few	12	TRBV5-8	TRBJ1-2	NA	TGTGCCAGCAGCTTTGACAGCTATGGCTACACCTTC	CASSFDSYGYTF
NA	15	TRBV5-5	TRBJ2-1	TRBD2	TGTGCCAGCAGCACGGGACTAGCGGGCTACAATGAGCAGTTCTTC	CASSTGLAGYNEQFF
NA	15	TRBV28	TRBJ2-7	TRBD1	TGTGCCAGCAGTATACTTGGGACAGGGGTACACGAGCAGTACTTC	CASSILGTGVHEQYF
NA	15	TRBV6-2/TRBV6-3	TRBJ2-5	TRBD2	TGTGCCAGCAGTTACACTGGACTAGAGGTTGAGACCCAGTACTTC	CASSYTGLEVETQYF
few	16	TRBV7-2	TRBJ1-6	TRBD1	TGTGCCAGCAGCTTAGCCGGGACAGTCAGATCCTCACCCCTCCACTTT	CASSLAGTVRSSPLHF
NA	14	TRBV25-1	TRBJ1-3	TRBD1	TGTGCCAGCAGAGAGACAGGGGGAGGAAACACCATATATTTT	CASRETGGGNTIYF
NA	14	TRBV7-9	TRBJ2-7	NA	TGTGCCAGCAGCCCTAGCGCTGGTGGGGTCGAGCAGTACTTC	CASSPSAGGVEQYF
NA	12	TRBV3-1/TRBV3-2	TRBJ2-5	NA	TGTGCCAGCAGCGTAAAGAGGGAGACCCAGTACTTC	CASSVKRETQYF
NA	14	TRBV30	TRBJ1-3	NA	TGTGCCTGGAGTGTACCGAGCTCTGGAAACACCATATATTTT	CAWSVPSSGNTIYF
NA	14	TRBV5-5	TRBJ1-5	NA	TGTGCCAGCAGCGAGGGGGTCGCCAATCAGCCCCAGCATTTT	CASSEGVANQPQHF
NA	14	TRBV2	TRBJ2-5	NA	TGTGCCAGCAGTGATGAGGGCCCGGGAGAGACCCAGTACTTC	CASSDEGPGETQYF
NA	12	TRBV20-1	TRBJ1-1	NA	TGCAGTGCTAGTATCATTCAAACTGAAGCTTTCTTT	CSASIIQTEAFF
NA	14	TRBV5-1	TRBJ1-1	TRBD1	TGCGCCAGCAGCCGCGGGACAGGGGAGCCTGAAGCTTTCTTT	CASSRGTGEPEAFF
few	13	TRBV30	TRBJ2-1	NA	TGTGCCTGGAAGTGGGGGCGCAGCAATGAGCAGTTCTTC	CAWKWGRSNEQFF
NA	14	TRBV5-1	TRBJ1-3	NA	TGCGCCAGCAGCCCCGGGAAACCAGGAAACACCATATATTTT	CASSPGKPGNTIYF
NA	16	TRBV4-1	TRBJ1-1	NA	TGCGCCAGCAGCCAAGTTTTAGAGGGGGTGGACACTGAAGCTTTCTTT	CASSQVLEGVDTEAFF
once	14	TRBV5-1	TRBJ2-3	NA	TGCGCCAGCAGGGCGGGCTACCCAGAGGATACGCAGTATTTT	CASRAGYPEDTQYF
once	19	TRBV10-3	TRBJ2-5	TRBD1	TGTGCCATCAGTGAGATAAGGTTAGGGGGCTCCGGAACACAAGAGACCCAGTACTTC	CAISEIRLGGSGTQETQYF
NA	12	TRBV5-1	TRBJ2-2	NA	TGCGCCAGCAGACACCACACCGGGGAGCTGTTTTTT	CASRHHTGELFF
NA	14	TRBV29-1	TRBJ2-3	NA	TGCAGCGTTCCCGGGACACTTAGCACAGATACGCAGTATTTT	CSVPGTLSTDTQYF
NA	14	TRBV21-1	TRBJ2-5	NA	TGTGCCAGCAGCAAATTACCAGGGCAAGAGACCCAGTACTTC	CASSKLPGQETQYF
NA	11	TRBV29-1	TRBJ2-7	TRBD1	TGCAGCATAGGGACAGACTACGAGCAGTACTTC	CSIGTDYEQYF
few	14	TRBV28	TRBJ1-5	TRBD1	TGTGCCGGCGGACAGGCCTATAGCAATCAGCCCCAGCATTTT	CAGGQAYSNQPQHF
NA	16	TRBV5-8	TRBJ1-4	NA	TGTGCCAGCAGCTTGGGTGTCAAACTGACTAATGAAAAACTGTTTTTT	CASSLGVKLTNEKLFF
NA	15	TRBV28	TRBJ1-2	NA	TGTGCCAGCAGTCCTAGGACAGCCTCGACCTATGGCTACACCTTC	CASSPRTASTYGYTF
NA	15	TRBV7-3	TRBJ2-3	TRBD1	TGTGCCAGCAGCCCAGGGGGCGGGGGCACAGATACGCAGTATTTT	CASSPGGGGTDTQYF
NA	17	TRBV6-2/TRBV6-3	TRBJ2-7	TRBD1	TGTGCCAGCAGCGTCCCGGGACAGGGACGGAGGGGCTACGAGCAGTACTTC	CASSVPGQGRRGYEQYF
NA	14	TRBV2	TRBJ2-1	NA	TGTGCCAGCAGTGATAATGGTAGATACAATGAGCAGTTCTTC	CASSDNGRYNEQFF
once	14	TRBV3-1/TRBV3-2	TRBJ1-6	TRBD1	TGTGCCAGCAGCCAAGCAGGACAGGAGGTACCCCTCCACTTT	CASSQAGQEVPLHF
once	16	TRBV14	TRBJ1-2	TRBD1	TGTGCCAGCAGCCAGGGACAGGGGGCCTTTGACTATGGCTACACCTTC	CASSQGQGAFDYGYTF
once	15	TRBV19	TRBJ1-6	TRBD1	TGTGCCAGTAGTATTGGACAGGGGGTAAATTCACCCCTCCACTTT	CASSIGQGVNSPLHF
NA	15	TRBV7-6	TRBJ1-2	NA	TGTGCCAGCAGCCAAACACACTACTCTAACTATGGCTACACCTTC	CASSQTHYSNYGYTF
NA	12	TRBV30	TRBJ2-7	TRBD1	TGTGCCTGGAGTCTGACAGGGTTCGAGCAGTACTTC	CAWSLTGFEQYF
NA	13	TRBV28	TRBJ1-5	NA	TGTGCCAGCAGTCCGGACAGTAATCAGCCCCAGCATTTT	CASSPDSNQPQHF
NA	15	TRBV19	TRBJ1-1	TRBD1	TGTGCCAGTACCCACAGGGGCACCGTGAACACTGAAGCTTTCTTT	CASTHRGTVNTEAFF
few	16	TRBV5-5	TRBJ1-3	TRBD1	TGTGCCAGCAGCTGGGGACAGGGGAACTCTGGAAACACCATATATTTT	CASSWGQGNSGNTIYF
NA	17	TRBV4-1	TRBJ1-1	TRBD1	TGCGCCAGCAGCCAAGATTACAGGGGGCTTGGAGACACTGAAGCTTTCTTT	CASSQDYRGLGDTEAFF
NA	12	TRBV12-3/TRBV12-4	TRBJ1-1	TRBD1	TGTGCCAGCAGAGGGACAGGGGGCGTAGCTTTCTTT	CASRGTGGVAFF